The sequence of this TCR beta chain was determined in a study of OX40 agonist ivuxolimab in advanced cancers. In the study overall: Ivuxolimab was a fully human IgG2 agonistic monoclonal antibody targeting the costimulatory receptor OX40 (CD134). Intravenous ivuxolimab was administered to patients every 2 weeks at six dose levels: 0.01, 0.1, 0.3, 1.5, 3 and 10 mg/kg. Among the 50 to 55 dose-escalation patients, some 19 had hepatocellular carcinoma, approximately 15 melanoma, 9 renal cell carcinoma and 9 head and neck cancer. In the dose-escalation cohort, 65% to 85% of patients were male, and the mean age was 60 years with a range of roughly 23 to 90. Prior anti-PD-1, anti-PD-L1 or anti-CTLA-4 therapy was permitted, and checkpoint inhibitors had been received by about 44% of dose-escalation patients. Partial responses were achieved by three dose-escalation patients, of whom one had hepatocellular carcinoma and two had cutaneous melanoma. Peripheral TCRbeta sequencing was intended to test whether TCR sequence diversity was altered and clonal T-cell expansion was caused by ivuxolimab. The monotherapy dose-escalation portion (N ≈ 52 patients) of the phase I ivuxolimab trial is reported in the paper.

The trial excluded patients who had a history of autoimmune disease or who were on systemic immunosuppression. In every dose cohort, peripheral blood was drawn for TCR sequencing at baseline, cycle 4 day 1, and cycle 7 day 1. Samples were obtained from an open-label, multicenter, first-in-human phase I dose-escalation trial of ivuxolimab. Adults with locally advanced or metastatic melanoma, renal cell carcinoma, hepatocellular carcinoma or head and neck squamous cell carcinoma were enrolled in the trial. Before TCR sequencing, CD4+ T cells and CD8+ T cells from peripheral blood were sorted into separate populations. What the study reported, not specific to this receptor: Antigen specificity was not determined for the clonally expanded peripheral T cells. After ivuxolimab, CD8+ T cells had more expanded clones than CD4+ T cells on average. Low levels of normalized T-cell clonal expansion were also seen in some patients who did not respond. In partial responders in the 0.1-3.0 mg/kg groups, normalized peripheral clonal expansion was found to be among the lowest, especially among CD8+ T cells. At doses of 0.1 to 3.0 mg/kg, clonal expansion of both CD4+ and CD8+ blood T cells was observed from baseline to week 6.

To note about this clone: Its binding antigen is unknown. Base qualities are not at hand, and no much larger clone is one base apart.

Genomic DNA was isolated from the sorted cells so that the TCRbeta CDR3 region could be sequenced. The immunoSEQ Assay was used for sequencing of TCRbeta CDR3 regions. Held by TCRdb, this immuneACCESS table contains in-frame sequences only and omits some clones. Under half of the omission traces to an unresolved V gene where checked; the cause of the rest is unknown. The sample records about 60,000 clones, around 87% of which are singletons. The ten largest make up 3.5% to 5% of the sample. There are 13 amino acids in the CDR3, from cysteine to phenylalanine inclusive. The entry retains the CDR3 DNA only, 39 bases that are in frame from base 1. The germline V gene supplies CDR1 KGHSH and CDR2 LQKENI. The junction shows trimming of 4 bases on V and 5 bases on J, and the gene matches do not reach 2 bases of it.

The sequence derives from an adult with an advanced solid tumor such as melanoma, head and neck, liver or kidney cancer. The chain employs TRBV18 and TRBJ2-1; TRBD1 agrees with 7 junctional bases. Here the sequenced sample was CD4+ or CD8+ T cells sorted from blood, taken in a trial of the OX40 agonist ivuxolimab. The CDR3 reads as follows: CASSRQGNNEQFF. The DNA is TGTGCCAGCTCACGACAGGGTAACAATGAGCAGTTCTTC.